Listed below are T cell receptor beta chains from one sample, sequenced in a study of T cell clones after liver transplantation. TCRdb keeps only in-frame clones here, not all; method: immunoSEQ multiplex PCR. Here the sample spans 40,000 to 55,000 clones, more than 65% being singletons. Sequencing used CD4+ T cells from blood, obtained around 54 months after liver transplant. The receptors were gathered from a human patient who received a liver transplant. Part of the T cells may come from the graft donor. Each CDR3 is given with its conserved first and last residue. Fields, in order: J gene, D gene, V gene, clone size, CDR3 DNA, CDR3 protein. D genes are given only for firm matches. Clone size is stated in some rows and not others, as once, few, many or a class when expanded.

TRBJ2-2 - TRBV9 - TGTGCCAGCAGCGTAGCTACGTTGGAGAGGGCCGGGGAGCTGTTTTTT CASSVATLERAGELFF
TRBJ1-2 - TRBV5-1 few TGCGCCAGCAGCTTGGATATCCCGGAGGGCTACACCTTC CASSLDIPEGYTF
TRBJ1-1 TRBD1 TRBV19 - TGTGCCAGTAGAGGAGGACAGGGGGCCAGGATGAACACTGAAGCTTTCTTT CASRGGQGARMNTEAFF
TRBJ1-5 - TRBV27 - TGTGCCAGCAGTCCCCTAGGGCAGCCCCAGCATTTT CASSPLGQPQHF
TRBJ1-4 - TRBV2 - TGTGCCAGCAGTGACTGGCCCCTCAATGAAAAACTGTTTTTT CASSDWPLNEKLFF
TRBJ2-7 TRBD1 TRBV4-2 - TGTGCCAGCAGCCAAGAGACGGGACAGGGCTACGAGCAGTACTTC CASSQETGQGYEQYF
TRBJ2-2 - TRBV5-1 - TGCGCCAGCAGCTTGCAACAGATGAACACCGGGGAGCTGTTTTTT CASSLQQMNTGELFF
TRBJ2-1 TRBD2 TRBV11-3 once TGTGCCAGCAGCCTCCGGGTAGCGGGGGGGCATGAGCAGTTCTTC CASSLRVAGGHEQFF
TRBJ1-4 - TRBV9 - TGTGCCAGCAGCACATACCGCGGAGAGGGCGCGGAAAAACTGTTTTTT CASSTYRGEGAEKLFF
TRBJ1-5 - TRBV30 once TGTGCCTGGAGTGAAGTTGGCAGGAACAATCAGCCCCAGCATTTT CAWSEVGRNNQPQHF
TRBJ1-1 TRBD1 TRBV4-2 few TGTGCCAGCTCCCTAGCCACGACAGGGGGAACTGAAGCTTTCTTT CASSLATTGGTEAFF
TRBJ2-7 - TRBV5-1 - TGCGCCAGCAGCTTGCGAGAGAACGAGCAGTACTTC CASSLRENEQYF
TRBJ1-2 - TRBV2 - TGTGCCAGGGGAACATTGACCGTGGAGGCGGGCTACACCTTC CARGTLTVEAGYTF
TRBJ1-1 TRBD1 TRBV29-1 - TGCAGCGGCGGACAGGGATGGGGCACTGAAGCTTTCTTT CSGGQGWGTEAFF
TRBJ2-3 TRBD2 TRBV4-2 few TGTGCCAGCAGCCAAGATGGACCGGGACTAGCGGGATGGGGCACAGATACGCAGTATTTT CASSQDGPGLAGWGTDTQYF
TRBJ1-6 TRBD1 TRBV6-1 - TGTGCCAGCAGTGGTGGACAGGGGCAAAAGTCACCCCTCCACTTT CASSGGQGQKSPLHF
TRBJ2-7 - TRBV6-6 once TGTGCCAGCAGTTACTCCGGAGAGCAGTACTTC CASSYSGEQYF
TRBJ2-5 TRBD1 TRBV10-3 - TGTGCCGGTAGGGACAGGGGAGGAGAGACCCAGTACTTC CAGRDRGGETQYF
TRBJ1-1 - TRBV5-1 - TGCGCCAGCAGGGTTCAGTCAGGCGACACTGAAGCTTTCTTT CASRVQSGDTEAFF
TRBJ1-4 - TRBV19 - TGTGCCACCTCACCCCAGGACGGCGAAAAACTGTTTTTT CATSPQDGEKLFF
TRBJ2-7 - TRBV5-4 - TGTGCCAGCAGCTCCTCTTTGGGGGGACAGTACGAGCAGTACTTC CASSSSLGGQYEQYF
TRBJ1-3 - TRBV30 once TGTGCCTGGAGTGCGGGCCCCTCTGGAAACACCATATATTTT CAWSAGPSGNTIYF
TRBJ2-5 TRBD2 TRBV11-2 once TGTGCCAGCACCCCCGGTTACGGGGGGGCACGGGAGACCCAGTACTTC CASTPGYGGARETQYF
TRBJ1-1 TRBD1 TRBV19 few TGTGCCAGTAGTTTGGGACAGATGAACACTGAAGCTTTCTTT CASSLGQMNTEAFF
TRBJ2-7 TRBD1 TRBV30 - TGTGCCTGGAGTGGGACAGGGTCGGGCTACGAGCAGTACTTC CAWSGTGSGYEQYF
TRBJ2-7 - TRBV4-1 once TGCGCCAGCAGCCGAAGAGCAGGGGAAACTAGCGAGCAGTACTTC CASSRRAGETSEQYF
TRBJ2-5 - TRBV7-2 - TGTGCCAGCAGCTTCCAGGGGGGCACACCAGAGACCCAGTACTTC CASSFQGGTPETQYF
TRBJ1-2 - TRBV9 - TGTGCCAGCAGCGTAGGCCCGGCTAACTATGGCTACACCTTC CASSVGPANYGYTF
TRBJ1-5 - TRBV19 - TGTGCCAGCAGGAGGTGGGATAGCAATCAGCCCCAGCATTTT CASRRWDSNQPQHF
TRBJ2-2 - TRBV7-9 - TGTGCCAGCAGCCGCGGGCTCCCGGGCGTCGGGGAGCTGTTTTTT CASSRGLPGVGELFF
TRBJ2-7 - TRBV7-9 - TGTGCCAGCAGCCCTCGAAATGAGCAGTACTTC CASSPRNEQYF
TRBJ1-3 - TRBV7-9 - TGTGCCAGCCTGAGGGGGACTGGAAACACCATATATTTT CASLRGTGNTIYF
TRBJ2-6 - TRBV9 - TGTGCCAGCAGCGTAGTCAGGAGTCAAACTGGGGCCAACGTCCTGACTTTC CASSVVRSQTGANVLTF
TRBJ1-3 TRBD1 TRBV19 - TGTGCCAGTAGCCGACAGGGAATGGCCGGAAACACCATATATTTT CASSRQGMAGNTIYF
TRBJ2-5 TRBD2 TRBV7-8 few TGTGCCAGCAGCTTAGGAGCTAGCGGGGGACAAGAGACCCAGTACTTC CASSLGASGGQETQYF
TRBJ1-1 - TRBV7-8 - TGTGCCAGCAGCGGGCGGAACACTGAAGCTTTCTTT CASSGRNTEAFF
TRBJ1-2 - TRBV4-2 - TGTGCCAGCAGCCAAGTCCCCGGACTGACTAACTATGGCTACACCTTC CASSQVPGLTNYGYTF
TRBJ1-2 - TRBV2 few TGTGCCAGCAGTATACATTTGGACTATGGCTACACCTTC CASSIHLDYGYTF
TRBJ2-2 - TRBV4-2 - TGTGCCAGCACTCGTCCCGGGGGGCGAACCGGGGAGCTGTTTTTT CASTRPGGRTGELFF
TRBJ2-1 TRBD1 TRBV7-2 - TGTGCCACTATGATGGGACAGTCAGACTACAATGAGCAGTTCTTC CATMMGQSDYNEQFF
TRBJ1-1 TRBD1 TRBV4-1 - TGCGCCAGCAGCCAACCGGACAGGGAGAACACTGAAGCTTTCTTT CASSQPDRENTEAFF